The present T cell receptor beta chain was sequenced within a study of blood T cell repertoires in COVID-19. Overall study: Nucleic acid was either cDNA or gDNA, and it came from T cells, B-cell-depleted T cells, or PBMCs.

TCRdb keeps only in-frame clones here, not all; method: immunoSEQ multiplex PCR. The sample has about 200,000 clones, about 86% seen once; the top ten hold 0.75% to 0.9%. CDR1 is SGHRS, CDR2 YFSETQ, per germline. V was shortened by 4 bases and J by 4 bases, with 18 bases between the two germline ends. CDR3 length: 15 residues. The TCR was taken from a woman in her 70s with acute or convalescent COVID-19. The sequencing sample was made of peripheral blood. The rearrangement joins TRBV5-1 to TRBJ2-7, with D possibly being TRBD2 (6 bases). CDR3 region: CASSQGTSNLYEQYF. CDR3 bases: TGCGCCAGCAGCCAAGGGACTTCTAATCTGTACGAGCAGTACTTC.